A selection of T cell receptor beta chains follows, all from one sample in a study of blood T cell repertoires in COVID-19. Generated by immunoSEQ multiplex PCR, the TCRdb table keeps only in-frame clones and is missing some. The repertoire holds tens of thousands of clones, with roughly nine tenths as singletons. What was sequenced was peripheral blood. These TCRs come from a man aged 60-69 years with acute or convalescent COVID-19. CDR3s include the opening cysteine and the closing phenylalanine or tryptophan. D genes are given only for firm matches. Expanded clones get a size class; other rows say once, few or many, or leave the size out.

j_call	d_call	v_call	clone_size	cdr3_nt	cdr3_aa
TRBJ1-1	TRBD1	TRBV5-1	.	TGCGCCAGCAGCATTGACAGGGCGTTGGGGACTGAAGCTTTCTTT	CASSIDRALGTEAFF
TRBJ2-2	.	TRBV13	once	TGTGCCAGCAGCACGGGACAGAACACCGGGGAGCTGTTTTTT	CASSTGQNTGELFF
TRBJ1-2	TRBD1	TRBV5-6	.	TGTGCCAGCAGCGGGGACAGGCCAGCCTATGGCTACACCTTC	CASSGDRPAYGYTF
TRBJ2-3	TRBD1	TRBV6-4	.	TGTGCCAGCAGCCGGGACAGGACAGATACGCAGTATTTT	CASSRDRTDTQYF
TRBJ1-1	.	TRBV7-9	.	TGTGCCAGCAGCTACTATACCCCAGGGATATCTGAAGCTTTCTTT	CASSYYTPGISEAFF
TRBJ1-3	.	TRBV3-1/TRBV3-2	once	TGTGCCAGCAGTTACACAGGGTTCGGGGTCGGAAACACCATATATTTT	CASSYTGFGVGNTIYF
TRBJ2-1	TRBD1	TRBV25-1	.	TGTGCCAGCAGTCGACAGGGGGCGGCAAATGAGCAGTTCTTC	CASSRQGAANEQFF
TRBJ1-1	TRBD1	TRBV14	.	TGTGCCAGCAGCGAAATCGACAGGGTTGAAGCTTTCTTT	CASSEIDRVEAFF
TRBJ1-1	.	TRBV19	few	TGTGCCAGTAGTAGGGAGTCAACAGCGAACACTGAAGCTTTCTTT	CASSRESTANTEAFF
TRBJ2-5	TRBD1	TRBV7-9	.	TGTGCCAGCAGCTTAATTATCGCCGGACAGGGTGTGACCCAGTACTTC	CASSLIIAGQGVTQYF
TRBJ1-5	TRBD1	TRBV10-3	.	TGTGCCACGGGACAGGGGTATCAGCCCCAGCATTTT	CATGQGYQPQHF
TRBJ2-7	TRBD1	TRBV29-1	.	TGCAGCGCGGGACAGGGTATCTACGAGCAGTACTTC	CSAGQGIYEQYF
TRBJ1-2	TRBD1	TRBV10-3	.	TGTGCCATCAGTCCTCGCCGGGACAGGGGAAACTATGGCTACACCTTC	CAISPRRDRGNYGYTF
TRBJ2-1	.	TRBV18	.	TGTGCCAGCTCACCCGCCCTAGGGAGCGATGAGCAGTTCTTC	CASSPALGSDEQFF
TRBJ2-6	.	TRBV7-2	.	TGTGCCAGCAGCTTATGGGGCAGGGGACTATCCTCCAACGTCCTGACTTTC	CASSLWGRGLSSNVLTF
TRBJ1-2	.	TRBV20-1	.	TGCAGTGCTAGTTTGGCCCCTACAGGGAGTGGCGGCTACACCTTC	CSASLAPTGSGGYTF
TRBJ1-2	.	TRBV7-8	once	TGTGCCAGCAGCTTTCAGCTACGGGATTATAGTGGCTACACCTTC	CASSFQLRDYSGYTF
TRBJ1-2	TRBD1	TRBV29-1	.	TGCAGCGTGGGGCGACAGGGAAAGGATGGCTACACCTTC	CSVGRQGKDGYTF